This paragraph reports one T cell receptor beta chain. The data stem from a study of cytomegalovirus exposure and HLA in healthy donors. Study context: Inside one of the first data releases sat around 85 million unique TCRs taken from HLA-typed donors.

PCR employed 60 Vbeta and 13 Jbeta primers. The repertoire was sequenced with immunoSEQ multiplex PCR; TCRdb's copy has only in-frame clones and lacks some. The data show some 110,000 clones, with 82% seen just once and roughly 20% held by the top ten. The V and J ends lost 7 bases and 5 bases respectively, with 11 bases between them. In germline, CDR1 is LNHDA, CDR2 SQIVND (reference sequence). The CDR3 sequence is 13 residues long. The TCR originated in a man aged 25 to 40 in good health and CMV-seropositive. Source material: PBMCs. This chain connects TRBV19 to TRBJ1-4, with D perhaps TRBD1 (5 bases). The CDR3 DNA reads as TGTGCCAGTACTCGACAGAGAAATGAAAAACTGTTTTTT. Its translation: CASTRQRNEKLFF.